The next 16 T cell receptor beta chains were all read from a single sample in a study of memory CD4+ T cells and cytomegalovirus serostatus (dated 2019 in TCRdb). A FACSAria II was used to sort memory CD4+ T cells, defined as single viable CD3+CD4+CD8-CD45RO+ cells. Library preparation was by the immunoSEQ multiplex PCR assay. Held by TCRdb, this immuneACCESS table contains in-frame sequences only and omits some clones. Under half of the omission traces to an unresolved V gene where checked; the cause of the rest is unknown. Recorded for this sample are 52,000 or so clones; around three quarters of them occurred a single time. The ten largest clonotypes hold 1.5% to 2% of the sample. The specimen was memory CD4+ T cells from blood. These TCRs come from an adult in good health and CMV-seronegative.

The genes are TRBV4-1 and TRBJ2-3; D unresolved. V lost 1 base and J lost 0, with 11 bases in between. The germline V gene has CDR1 MGHRA and CDR2 YSYEKL. This CDR3 region has 16 residues. CDR3 nucleotides: TGCGCCAGCAGCCAAGGTGGACGGTCTAGCACAGATACGCAGTATTTT. It yields the protein CASSQGGRSSTDTQYF.

This chain joins TRBV7-2 and TRBJ2-1; possible D gene TRBD1, 5 bases. Germline CDR1 and CDR2: SGHTA and FQGNSA. This CDR3 is 15 amino acids long. Trimming cost V 2 bases and J 5 bases, with 13 bases left between them. The CDR3 here is CASSLSGQGNNEQFF. Written as DNA, the CDR3 is TGTGCCAGCAGCTTATCCGGCCAGGGCAACAATGAGCAGTTCTTC.

V is TRBV7-2 and J is TRBJ2-2, with TRBD1 identical over 8 bases. Germline V gene sequence: CDR1 SGHTA, CDR2 FQGNSA. V gave up 5 bases and J gave up 5 bases; unmatched junction bases: 4. The CDR3 runs 14 residues. Written as DNA, the CDR3 is TGTGCCAGCAGCCCAAGGACAGGGACCGGGGAGCTGTTTTTT. It yields the protein CASSPRTGTGELFF.

J is TRBJ1-3 and V is TRBV9; D call uncertain. The CDR3 totals 16 residues. Per the germline V gene, CDR1 is SGDLS and CDR2 is YYNGEE. Deletions cut 2 bases from V and 0 bases from J, with 12 bases between. The CDR3 protein is CASSVGLTNSGNTIYF. The DNA for the CDR3 is TGTGCCAGCAGCGTTGGTCTGACTAACTCTGGAAACACCATATATTTT.

The chain combines TRBV28 with TRBJ1-5, with 7 nucleotides matching TRBD1. The junction had 11 bases not matched to a gene; V was cut back by 6 bases and J by 6 bases. The CDR3 is made up of 15 amino acids. CDR1 and CDR2 from the germline V gene are MDHEN and SYDVKM. CDR3 in amino acids: CASRRQGEAGQPQHF. Here the CDR3 DNA reads TGTGCCAGCAGGAGACAGGGAGAAGCGGGTCAGCCCCAGCATTTT.

This clone appeared once. The V call is TRBV29-1, the J call TRBJ1-1, with a tentative D call TRBD1 (6 bases). This CDR3 spans 14 amino acids. The V end lost 5 bases, the J end lost 5 bases, and 18 bases lay between the germline ends. Germline CDR1 and CDR2: SQVTM and ANQGSEA. For the CDR3, the DNA is TGCAGCGTTCGGCAGGGGAGCAGAGGGACTGAAGCTTTCTTT. It codes for CSVRQGSRGTEAFF. Variable domain in full (rest from reference TRBV29-1 and TRBJ1-1): SAVISQKPSRDICQRGTSLTIQCQVDSQVTMMFWYRQQPGQSLTLIATANQGSEATYESGFVIDKFPISRPNLTFSTLTVSNMSPEDSSIYLCSVRQGSRGTEAFFGQGTRLTVV.

The V gene is TRBV6-5, the J gene TRBJ1-2, with 7 bases that match TRBD1. J lost 8 bases, V lost 6 bases, and 15 bases had no gene match. The CDR3 consists of 15 residues. Germline lookup yields CDR1 MNHEY and CDR2 SVGAGI. CDR3 nucleotide sequence: TGTGCCAGCAGAACCACGAAGGGAAGGGGGCTAGGCTACACCTTC. It is translated as CASRTTKGRGLGYTF.

The chain links TRBV7-2 to TRBJ2-7, with 7 positions matching TRBD2. Looked up from germline, CDR1 is SGHTA and CDR2 is FQGNSA. V dropped 2 bases and J dropped 7; count of bases not matched to a gene: 5. The CDR3 totals 13 residues. CDR3 loop: CASSLLGGSEQYF. The CDR3 DNA reads as TGTGCCAGCAGCTTATTGGGGGGGAGTGAGCAGTACTTC.

The chain carries TRBV9 and TRBJ2-2; D is possibly TRBD2 (6 bases). The V and J ends lost 3 bases and 0 bases respectively, with 12 bases between them. Germline CDR1 is SGDLS and CDR2 is YYNGEE. This CDR3 region has 16 residues. The CDR3 sequence is CASSGGAAANTGELFF. The CDR3 DNA follows: TGTGCCAGCAGCGGCGGGGCCGCCGCGAACACCGGGGAGCTGTTTTTT. Variable domain in full (rest from reference TRBV9 and TRBJ2-2): DSGVTQTPKHLITATGQRVTLRCSPRSGDLSVYWYQQSLDQGLQFLIQYYNGEERAKGNILERFSAQQFPDLHSELNLSSLELGDSALYFCASSGGAAANTGELFFGEGSRLTVL.

V gene TRBV11-3 combines with J gene TRBJ2-3, with 8 bases lining up with TRBD2. The V gene end was trimmed by 3 bases and the J gene end by 3 bases; junction bases not matched to a gene: 2. Per germline, CDR1 SGHNT and CDR2 YENEEA. The CDR3 has 14 amino acids. CDR3 in amino acids: CASSLTSATDTQYF. CDR3 in DNA: TGTGCCAGCAGCTTGACTAGCGCAACAGATACGCAGTATTTT.

The genes are TRBV28 and TRBJ2-7; 11 bases match TRBD2. The J segment lost 0 bases and the V segment lost 3 bases, leaving 10 bases of the junction unmatched. CDR3 length: 18 amino acids. The germline V gene has CDR1 MDHEN and CDR2 SYDVKM. CDR3 in DNA: TGTGCCAGCAGTTTCTCCTTGCTACTAGCGGGGGCCTCCTACGAGCAGTACTTC. It specifies CASSFSLLLAGASYEQYF.

The chain joins TRBV2 to TRBJ1-2; the D is unclear. Germline V lookup: CDR1 SNHLY, CDR2 FYNNEI. V lost 4 bases and J lost 2, with 8 bases in between. This CDR3 spans 13 amino acids. The CDR3 sequence is CASSVGQNYGYTF. For the CDR3, the DNA is TGTGCCAGCAGTGTAGGGCAGAACTATGGCTACACCTTC.

V and J are TRBV5-1 and TRBJ2-7, with D perhaps matching TRBD1 or TRBD2 (5 bases each). Trimming pared 4 bases from V and 0 bases from J, leaving 11 bases between. Germline lookup yields CDR1 SGHRS and CDR2 YFSETQ. This CDR3 has 14 residues. The CDR3 bases are TGCGCCAGCAGCCCGAGGGGAATCTCCTACGAGCAGTACTTC. It codes for CASSPRGISYEQYF.

The rearrangement uses TRBV28 and TRBJ2-7; D is perhaps TRBD2 (6 bases). The CDR3 sequence is 17 residues long. The V gene's germline CDR1 is MDHEN and CDR2 SYDVKM. V was trimmed by 5 bases and J by 3 bases, leaving 23 bases between them. Written as DNA, the CDR3 is TGTGCCAGCAGTCCCCCCGGCTACGGGAGAAGTCGCTACGAGCAGTACTTC. This encodes CASSPPGYGRSRYEQYF.

The chain links TRBV28 to TRBJ1-1, with unresolved D. The germline gives CDR1 MDHEN, CDR2 SYDVKM. The CDR3 spans 13 residues. Trimming left V 4 bases short and J 0 bases short, with 6 bases between. CDR3 DNA sequence: TGTGCCAGCAGTTCCGGGGTGAACACTGAAGCTTTCTTT. This gives the protein CASSSGVNTEAFF.

The rearrangement joins TRBV10-3 to TRBJ1-2; D perhaps matches TRBD1 (6 bases). Germline V gene data show CDR1 as ENHRY and CDR2 as SYGVKD. CDR3 length: 12 amino acids. V lost 7 bases and J 5 bases, leaving 11 bases between the germline ends. In nucleotides, the CDR3 is TGTGCCATCAACAGGGCGGATTATGGCTACACCTTC. Its translation: CAINRADYGYTF.